These T cell receptor beta chains were read from a single sample in a study of T-cell reconstitution after alpha-beta-depleted transplantation in children. Via MiXCR, TCRdb re-called the PCR reads, giving one row per CDR3 protein. Here the sample spans 70,000 or so distinct CDR3 sequences, 11% being singletons. This specimen consisted of PBMCs, obtained before TCRalphabeta/CD19-depleted stem cell transplant. These TCRs come from a boy younger than 18 with acute myeloid leukemia, due to receive a stem cell transplant. The CDR3 runs from the conserved cysteine through the conserved F or W. Each record gives: clone size, V gene, CDR3 length, D gene, J gene, CDR3 protein, CDR3 DNA. The D gene is left open where the match is weak. For some rows the clone size is stated as once, few or many, or as a class when expanded; others skip it.

>many|TRBV6-5|14|TRBD1|TRBJ1-2
CASSIRDRDYGYTF
TGTGCCAGCAGCATCCGGGACAGGGACTATGGCTACACCTTC
>few|TRBV28|12|TRBD2|TRBJ2-5
CASSFGGETQYF
TGTGCCAGCAGTTTCGGGGGGGAGACCCAGTACTTC
>many|TRBV12-3/TRBV12-4|14|TRBD1|TRBJ1-2
CASSPSTGNYGYTF
TGTGCCAGCAGTCCCTCGACAGGGAACTATGGCTACACCTTC
>many|TRBV6-5|15|NA|TRBJ2-7
CASLSLEGELTREYF
TGTGCCAGCCTATCACTTGAGGGAGAGCTGACTAGGGAGTACTTC
>many|TRBV12-3/TRBV12-4|12|NA|TRBJ1-2
CASSLKGGGYTF
TGTGCCAGCAGTTTAAAAGGCGGCGGCTACACCTTC
>many|TRBV4-2|18|TRBD2|TRBJ2-2
CASSQYTGTSDNTGELFF
TGTGCCAGCAGCCAGTATACCGGGACTAGCGACAACACCGGGGAGCTGTTTTTT
>many|TRBV11-2|17|NA|TRBJ2-1
CASSLGGGVRGQVLEFF
TGTGCCAGCAGCTTAGGCGGCGGGGTGCGGGGGCAGGTTCTGGAGTTCTTC
>many|TRBV12-3/TRBV12-4|13|TRBD1|TRBJ1-1
CASSPWTGAEAFF
TGTGCCAGCAGTCCGTGGACAGGGGCTGAAGCTTTCTTT
>many|TRBV9|15|TRBD1|TRBJ1-5
CASSPGDRAGQPQHF
TGTGCCAGCAGCCCGGGGGACAGGGCTGGACAGCCCCAGCATTTT
>few|TRBV11-2|16|NA|TRBJ2-1
CASSFTRWGMYNEQFF
TGTGCCAGCAGCTTTACAAGGTGGGGAATGTACAATGAGCAGTTCTTC
>NA|TRBV7-2|15|NA|TRBJ2-1
CASIPRVGDYNEQFF
TGTGCCAGCATCCCTAGGGTGGGGGACTACAATGAGCAGTTCTTC
>NA|TRBV7-2|14|NA|TRBJ1-5
CASSLVDRNQPQHF
TGTGCCAGCAGCCTAGTCGATCGCAATCAGCCCCAGCATTTT
>many|TRBV27|15|TRBD2|TRBJ2-1
CASSPGTSGNNEQFF
TGTGCCAGCAGTCCCGGGACTAGCGGAAACAATGAGCAGTTCTTC
>many|TRBV28|11|NA|TRBJ2-5
CASSQPETQYF
TGTGCCAGCAGTCAGCCAGAGACCCAGTACTTC
>many|TRBV4-2|16|NA|TRBJ2-1
CASSQDVQSSYNEQFF
TGTGCCAGCAGCCAAGATGTACAGAGCTCCTACAATGAGCAGTTCTTC
>NA|TRBV20-1|11|NA|TRBJ2-1
CSASTRNDQFF
TGCAGTGCTAGCACTAGGAATGATCAGTTCTTC
>NA|TRBV10-1|15|NA|TRBJ2-2
CASTKTGLNTGELFF
TGCGCCAGCACCAAAACAGGGCTGAACACCGGGGAGCTGTTTTTT
>many|TRBV4-2|19|TRBD2|TRBJ2-5
CASSQDTSLAGVNRETQYF
TGTGCCAGCAGCCAAGATACTTCCCTAGCGGGAGTGAATCGAGAGACCCAGTACTTC
>many|TRBV15|15|NA|TRBJ1-6
CATSRARGVILALHF
TGTGCCACCAGCAGAGCCCGGGGGGTGATATTGGCCCTCCACTTT
>many|TRBV5-1|12|NA|TRBJ2-1
CASSAALNEQFF
TGCGCCAGCAGCGCGGCCCTCAATGAGCAGTTCTTC
>few|TRBV7-2|13|NA|TRBJ2-7
CASSRTYSYEQYF
TGTGCCAGCAGCCGGACGTACTCCTACGAGCAGTACTTC
>many|TRBV12-3/TRBV12-4|14|NA|TRBJ1-1
CASSQAGGGTEAFF
TGTGCCAGCAGTCAGGCCGGGGGGGGAACTGAAGCTTTCTTT
>many|TRBV20-1|13|NA|TRBJ1-1
CSARFGKNTEAFF
TGCAGTGCTAGATTCGGGAAGAACACTGAAGCTTTCTTT
>many|TRBV3-1|13|TRBD1|TRBJ1-2
CASSTDRGPGYTF
TGTGCCAGCAGTACGGACAGGGGGCCTGGCTACACCTTC
>few|TRBV5-5|14|NA|TRBJ2-1
CASSFPNRRLEQFF
TGTGCCAGCAGCTTTCCTAATCGGCGACTGGAGCAGTTCTTC
>many|TRBV18|13|NA|TRBJ1-1
CASSPREGTEAFF
TGTGCCAGCTCACCTCGGGAGGGGACTGAAGCTTTCTTT
>many|TRBV20-1|15|NA|TRBJ2-3
CSARESRRSTDTQYF
TGCAGTGCTAGAGAGTCTAGAAGAAGCACAGATACGCAGTATTTT
>many|TRBV3-1|15|NA|TRBJ2-7
CASSQVASKSYEQYF
TGTGCCAGCAGCCAAGTCGCAAGCAAGTCCTACGAGCAGTACTTC
>NA|TRBV28|14|NA|TRBJ1-3
CASSSPRGWNTIYF
TGTGCCAGCAGTTCCCCGAGGGGGTGGAACACCATATATTTT
>many|TRBV5-6|18|TRBD2|TRBJ2-1
CASSWVWGSGGPYNEQFF
TGTGCCAGCAGCTGGGTCTGGGGTAGCGGGGGCCCCTACAATGAGCAGTTCTTC
>few|TRBV4-1|17|TRBD2|TRBJ2-2
CASSQYHGGVVGGELFF
TGCGCCAGCAGCCAATACCACGGGGGGGTGGTGGGCGGGGAGCTGTTTTTT
>many|TRBV20-1|15|TRBD2|TRBJ2-2
CSAKGTSANTGELFF
TGCAGTGCCAAAGGGACTAGCGCGAACACCGGGGAGCTGTTTTTT
>many|TRBV29-1|14|NA|TRBJ1-1
CSVERAVMNTEAFF
TGCAGCGTTGAAAGGGCAGTCATGAACACTGAAGCTTTCTTT
>many|TRBV6-1|15|TRBD2|TRBJ2-3
CASSPLAGGADTQYF
TGTGCCAGCAGTCCCCTAGCGGGAGGGGCGGATACGCAGTATTTT
>many|TRBV7-2|15|NA|TRBJ2-7
CASSGATPRIDEQYF
TGTGCCAGCAGCGGCGCCACACCCAGGATCGACGAGCAGTACTTC
>many|TRBV6-5|14|NA|TRBJ1-1
CATRGWGRGTEAFF
TGTGCCACTCGAGGATGGGGTCGGGGCACTGAAGCTTTCTTT
>many|TRBV15|17|NA|TRBJ1-1
CATSRVAGTRWDTEAFF
TGTGCCACCAGCAGAGTGGCAGGGACCAGGTGGGACACTGAAGCTTTCTTT
>NA|TRBV19|14|NA|TRBJ2-7
CASSISEAAYEQYF
TGTGCCAGTAGTATTTCAGAGGCAGCCTACGAGCAGTACTTC
>few|TRBV19|12|TRBD2|TRBJ2-1
CATLAGENEQFF
TGTGCCACATTAGCGGGAGAAAATGAGCAGTTCTTC
>many|TRBV15|16|TRBD1|TRBJ1-5
CATSGMETGGNQPQHF
TGTGCCACCAGCGGTATGGAGACAGGGGGCAACCAGCCCCAGCATTTT